This T cell receptor beta chain is drawn from a study of vaccination and CD4 T cells after COVID-19. Sequencing of the DNA from cultured CD4+ T cells was carried out with the Oncomine TCR Beta short-read assay. TCRdb analysed the PCR reads with MiXCR anew, one entry per CDR3 protein. The sample consists of roughly 13,000 distinct CDR3 sequences, approximately 33% of them appearing once. Germline V gives CDR1 LNHNV, CDR2 YYDKDF (reference sequence). V gave up 3 bases and J gave up 4 bases; unmatched junction bases: 4. The CDR3 covers 15 residues. Treatment meaning: roughly 10-day PBMC culture with coronavirus spike peptide pools or control peptides (ViraFEST assay). As concerns this clonotype: Its antigen is undetermined.

This TCR was recovered from a human donor who had recovered from COVID-19. The chain couples TRBV15 to TRBJ1-3; 9 bases align to TRBD1. The sample in question was CD4+ T cells from blood, cultured in vitro, obtained after SARS-CoV-2 vaccination. This chain's CDR3 is CATSSPGQGGNTIYF. The CDR3, as DNA: TGTGCCACCAGCAGCCCGGGACAGGGAGGAAACACCATATATTTT.